These 29 T cell receptor beta chains were sequenced from one sample in a study of blood T cell repertoires in COVID-19. TCRdb's copy holds only in-frame clones and misses some; the assay was immunoSEQ multiplex PCR. In the table there are some 31,000 clones, 65% to 85% of which are singletons. The specimen sequenced was peripheral blood. Every receptor here comes from a man aged 70 or older with COVID-19, enrolled during active disease.

The CDR3 loop is CASTSGLAGGRVYNEQFF. DNA for the CDR3: TGTGCCAGTACCTCGGGACTAGCGGGAGGGAGGGTTTACAATGAGCAGTTCTTC. This chain links TRBV19 with TRBJ2-1; TRBD2 matches 16 bases. The CDR3 runs to 18 residues. The germline V gene encodes CDR1 LNHDA and CDR2 SQIVND (reference sequence). V gave up 7 bases and J gave up 4 bases; unmatched junction bases: 10.

A few counts support this clone. This rearrangement joins TRBV5-1 to TRBJ1-4, with a tentative D call TRBD1 (6 bases). V lost 3 bases and J 5 bases, leaving 11 bases between the germline ends. The length of the CDR3 is 14 residues. Germline V gene sequence: CDR1 SGHRS, CDR2 YFSETQ. The CDR3 coding sequence is TGCGCCAGCAGCTGGACAGATAGAAATGAAAAACTGTTTTTT. Residues: CASSWTDRNEKLFF.

CDR3 loop: CASSLGQGYYGYTF. DNA for the CDR3: TGTGCCAGCAGTTTAGGTCAGGGATACTATGGCTACACCTTC. This rearrangement joins TRBV28 to TRBJ1-2; TRBD1 might be the D (5 bases). Between the trimmed V and J ends, which lost 2 bases and 3 bases, there was a span of 10 bases. Germline V gene sequence: CDR1 MDHEN, CDR2 SYDVKM. The CDR3 loop spans 14 amino acids.

This clone was picked up a small number of times. The gene calls are TRBV6-2 or TRBV6-3 and TRBJ1-4; 7 nucleotides align to TRBD1. The CDR3 sequence is 16 residues long. The germline gives CDR1 MNHEY, CDR2 SVGEGT. V trimming: 5 bases; J trimming: 2 bases; junction bases outside the gene matches: 8. The CDR3 is CASSTDRETTNEKLFF. CDR3 bases: TGTGCCAGCAGTACAGACAGGGAAACGACTAATGAAAAACTGTTTTTT.

The genes are TRBV7-8 and TRBJ1-3, with a possible D match to TRBD1 (6 bases). The length of the CDR3 is 19 residues. V was trimmed by 0 bases and J by 4 bases, leaving 22 bases between them. Per germline, CDR1 SGHVS and CDR2 FQNEAQ. CDR3 sequence (DNA): TGTGCCAGCAGCTTAGCCAATACAGGGCTGGTTCTAGAAGGAAACACCATATATTTT. The encoded protein is CASSLANTGLVLEGNTIYF.

The genes are TRBV27 and TRBJ1-5, with D tentatively TRBD1 (5 bases). CDR1 and CDR2 from the germline V gene are MNHEY and SMNVEV (reference sequence). Trimming pared 3 bases from V and 3 bases from J, leaving 12 bases between. CDR3 length: 15 residues. CDR3 loop: CASSFHDRINQPQHF. CDR3 nucleotide sequence: TGTGCCAGCAGTTTCCACGACAGAATCAATCAGCCCCAGCATTTT.

This chain joins TRBV5-1 and TRBJ1-2, with D possibly matching TRBD1 (6 bases). The V end lost 6 bases, the J end lost 8 bases, and 17 bases lay between the germline ends. The CDR3 sequence is 13 residues long. Germline CDR1 reads SGHRS; CDR2 reads YFSETQ. The CDR3: CASNFGQGNGYTF. DNA of the CDR3: TGCGCCAGCAACTTCGGGCAGGGGAACGGCTACACCTTC.

This rearrangement joins TRBV10-2 to TRBJ2-2; TRBD1 aligns across 9 bases. The V and J ends lost 6 bases and 6 bases, in that order; junction bases with no gene match: 8. The germline V gene encodes CDR1 WSHSY and CDR2 SAAADI. The CDR3 totals 15 residues. CDR3 loop: CASRPGTGLAGELFF. Written as DNA, the CDR3 is TGCGCCAGCAGACCCGGGACAGGGTTAGCCGGGGAGCTGTTTTTT.

The genes are TRBV6-2 or TRBV6-3 and TRBJ2-5, with TRBD1 identical over 8 bases. V shed 3 bases, J shed 5 bases, and the junction held 8 bases outside the gene matches. The CDR3 totals 15 residues. The germline gives CDR1 MNHEY, CDR2 SVGEGT. Here the CDR3 DNA reads TGTGCCAGCAGTTATCCCCGCAGGGGGCAGGAGACCCAGTACTTC. Protein sequence: CASSYPRRGQETQYF.

This chain connects TRBV19 to TRBJ1-5; possibly TRBD1 for D (6 bases). The V gene's germline CDR1 is LNHDA and CDR2 SQIVND (reference sequence). CDR3 length equals 19 residues. The V end was cut by 3 bases, the J end by 3 bases, with 24 bases between. Here the CDR3 DNA reads TGTGCCAGTAGTATGATCCTAGCGGACAGTCAAAGCCCCAATCAGCCCCAGCATTTT. Translating it yields CASSMILADSQSPNQPQHF.

This clone has just a few counts. V usage is TRBV4-1 and J usage is TRBJ2-7, with 7 nucleotides matching TRBD2. With 7 bases clipped from V and 5 bases from J, the junction kept 17 bases outside the gene matches. Germline V lookup: CDR1 MGHRA, CDR2 YSYEKL. This CDR3 region has 16 residues. The CDR3 region is CASTHTSWGREDEQYF. As DNA, the CDR3 is TGCGCCAGCACCCACACCTCATGGGGCCGGGAGGACGAGCAGTACTTC.

The chain employs TRBV7-9 and TRBJ2-3, with D perhaps matching TRBD2 (6 bases). The germline V and J ends were trimmed by 5 bases and 2 bases, with 17 bases remaining between them. The CDR3 consists of 16 residues. Per germline, CDR1 SEHNR and CDR2 FQNEAQ (reference sequence). Written as DNA, the CDR3 is TGTGCCAGCAGCCCCTTGTGGAGGGCGAACACAGATACGCAGTATTTT. It translates to CASSPLWRANTDTQYF. Variable domain in full (rest from reference TRBV7-9 and TRBJ2-3): DTGVSQNPRHKITKRGQNVTFRCDPISEHNRLYWYRQTLGQGPEFLTYFQNEAQLEKSRLLSDRFSAERPKGSFSTLEIQRTEQGDSAMYLCASSPLWRANTDTQYFGPGTRLTVL.

The chain links TRBV3-1 (or the pseudogene TRBV3-2) to TRBJ1-1; D remains unclear. V gave up 2 bases and J gave up 6 bases, with 4 bases separating them. The CDR3 contains 11 residues. Looked up from germline, CDR1 is LGHDT and CDR2 is YNNKEL (reference sequence). In nucleotides, the CDR3 is TGTGCCAGCAGCCAATCTCCTGAAGCTTTCTTT. Protein product: CASSQSPEAFF.

This clone turned up a few times. The chain carries TRBV7-6 and TRBJ2-2; 7 bases agree with TRBD1. The CDR3 has 16 residues. Looked up from germline, CDR1 is SGHVS and CDR2 is FNYEAQ. V lost 5 bases, J lost 1 base, and 7 bases stayed unmatched. This CDR3 reads CASSPRQGENTGELFF. The CDR3 region has the DNA TGTGCCAGCAGCCCTCGACAGGGAGAGAACACCGGGGAGCTGTTTTTT. Full variable domain (rest looked up from reference TRBV7-6 and TRBJ2-2): GAGVSQSPRYKVTKRGQDVALRCDPISGHVSLYWYRQALGQGPEFLTYFNYEAQQDKSGLPNDRFSAERPEGSISTLTIQRTEQRDSAMYRCASSPRQGENTGELFFGEGSRLTVL.

The chain is built from TRBV7-9 and TRBJ1-6; 9 bases agree with TRBD1. The germline V gene encodes CDR1 SEHNR and CDR2 FQNEAQ (reference sequence). The length of the CDR3 is 15 residues. The ends lost 4 bases at V and 10 bases at J; junction bases unmatched: 8. The CDR3 loop is CASSSPGQGRSPLHF. CDR3 nucleotide sequence: TGTGCCAGCAGCTCCCCGGGACAGGGCCGGTCACCCCTCCACTTT.

The rearrangement uses TRBV7-3 and TRBJ1-6, with TRBD1 as a possible D gene (5 bases). Germline CDR1 is SGHTA and CDR2 is FQGTGA. The CDR3 contains 14 residues. The V end lost 3 bases, the J end lost 3 bases, and 6 bases lay between the germline ends. CDR3: CASSLGLYNSPLHF. In nucleotides, the CDR3 is TGTGCCAGCAGCTTGGGGCTCTATAATTCACCCCTCCACTTT.

This chain connects TRBV6-2 or TRBV6-3 to TRBJ1-5; TRBD1 might be the D (5 bases). Per the germline V gene, CDR1 is MNHEY and CDR2 is SVGEGT. Trimming stripped 5 bases from V and 1 base from J, with 15 bases between. This CDR3 is built from 16 residues. The CDR3 sequence is CASSNGPGNSNQPQHF. The CDR3 nucleotides read TGTGCCAGCAGTAACGGGCCAGGGAACAGCAATCAGCCCCAGCATTTT.

The V call is TRBV6-6, the J call TRBJ2-2, with D possibly TRBD1 on 6 matching bases. Germline values: CDR1 MNHNY, CDR2 SVGAGI (reference sequence). This CDR3 contains 14 residues. V lost 7 bases and J lost 1, with 10 bases in between. Here the CDR3 DNA reads TGTGCCAGCACCGGACAGCTGAACACCGGGGAGCTGTTTTTT. This gives the protein CASTGQLNTGELFF.

This clone appeared a single time. The chain joins TRBV12-2 to TRBJ1-1; the DNA was not compared with TRBD1, the D call given in the table. TRBV12-2 is a known pseudogene. The CDR3 runs to 18 residues. CDR3 sequence (DNA): TGTGCAAGTCGCCCCAGACAATGGGACAGGCGAGGTAAGACTGAAGCTTTCTTT. This encodes CASRPRQWDRRGKTEAFF.

This clone came up a few times. This CDR3 reads CASSGQANYEQYF. The CDR3 region has the DNA TGTGCCAGCTCGGGACAGGCGAACTACGAGCAGTACTTC. The chain carries TRBV28 and TRBJ2-7, with 8 bases identical to TRBD1. The CDR3 is 13 amino acids. After removal of 8 bases from V and 3 bases from J, the junction contained 6 bases not matched to a gene. Germline assignment: CDR1 MDHEN and CDR2 SYDVKM.

This rearrangement joins TRBV2 to TRBJ1-5; D might be TRBD1 (6 bases). The CDR3 has 16 amino acids. Trimming took off 7 bases at V and 0 bases at J, with 16 bases between the two ends. CDR1 SNHLY and CDR2 FYNNEI come from the germline V gene. CDR3 bases: TGTGCCAGCACGGCAGGGGTGGTGGTTAGCAATCAGCCCCAGCATTTT. Residues: CASTAGVVVSNQPQHF.

The chain couples TRBV29-1 to TRBJ2-3, with TRBD2 matching over 8 bases. Trimming took 0 bases from V and 2 from J; bases not matched to a gene: 19. CDR1 is SQVTM, CDR2 ANQGSEA, per germline. CDR3 length: 20 amino acids. Written as DNA, the CDR3 is TGCAGCGTTGAAGATCCCCACCGAGCTAGCGGGCCTCTGAACACAGATACGCAGTATTTT. It is translated as CSVEDPHRASGPLNTDTQYF.

This clone appeared a single time. This sequence joins TRBV27 and TRBJ2-4, with 9 nucleotides matching TRBD1. The germline V gene has CDR1 MNHEY and CDR2 SMNVEV (reference sequence). The ends lost 6 bases at V and 10 bases at J; junction bases unmatched: 7. This CDR3 comprises 13 residues. The CDR3: CASSSGTGPIQYF. CDR3 sequence (DNA): TGTGCCAGCAGCTCCGGGACAGGGCCTATTCAGTACTTC.

The rearrangement uses TRBV5-5 and TRBJ2-1; weak D call: TRBD1 (6 bases). CDR3 length: 17 residues. The germline CDR1 and CDR2 sequences are SGHKS and YYEKEE (reference sequence). The V end lost 1 base, the J end lost 2 bases, and 16 bases lay between the germline ends. Here the CDR3 reads CASSLRGQGRTYNEQFF. In nucleotides, the CDR3 is TGTGCCAGCAGCTTGAGGGGTCAGGGGCGAACCTACAATGAGCAGTTCTTC.

CDR3 in amino acids: CASSFNPGGGRFYNEQFF. DNA of the CDR3: TGTGCCAGCAGTTTTAACCCTGGTGGCGGGAGGTTCTACAATGAGCAGTTCTTC. The J gene is TRBJ2-1, the V gene TRBV27; 8 nucleotides line up with TRBD2. This CDR3 contains 18 residues. CDR1 and CDR2 from the germline V gene are MNHEY and SMNVEV (reference sequence). V was clipped by 3 bases and J by 3 bases; unmatched bases: 13.

CDR3 sequence: CASSQDRAGEQYF. The CDR3 nucleotides read TGCGCCAGCAGCCAAGATCGGGCGGGGGAGCAGTACTTC. V and J are TRBV4-3 and TRBJ2-7; TRBD2 is a possible D gene (6 bases). The ends were cut back, 0 bases at V and 7 bases at J, with 10 bases in the middle. Germline V CDR1 and CDR2: LGHNA, YSLEER. CDR3 size: 13 residues.

V and J are TRBV24-1 and TRBJ2-1, with TRBD2 as a possible D gene (5 bases). CDR3 length equals 17 residues. Between the trimmed V and J ends, which lost 0 bases and 2 bases, there was a span of 13 bases. Germline loops: CDR1 KGHDR, CDR2 SFDVKD. The CDR3 region is CATSDLKGFGTYNEQFF. Written as DNA, the CDR3 is TGTGCCACCAGTGATTTGAAGGGCTTCGGGACCTACAATGAGCAGTTCTTC.

This clone has just a few counts. J is TRBJ1-6 and V is TRBV28; a weak D match, TRBD1 (6 bases). V lost 5 bases and J lost 2, with 10 bases in between. This CDR3 spans 15 amino acids. Germline V gene lookup returns CDR1 MDHEN and CDR2 SYDVKM. In DNA form, the CDR3 reads TGTGCCAGCAGTCCACAGGGTACCTATAATTCACCCCTCCACTTT. It translates to CASSPQGTYNSPLHF. Filled out from reference TRBV28 and TRBJ1-6, the complete variable domain reads DVKVTQSSRYLVKRTGEKVFLECVQDMDHENMFWYRQDPGLGLRLIYFSYDVKMKEKGDIPEGYSVSREKKERFSLILESASTNQTSMYLCASSPQGTYNSPLHFGNGTRLTVT.

The chain carries TRBV30 and TRBJ2-7; no clear D gene. The germline V gene encodes CDR1 GTSNPN and CDR2 SVGIG (reference sequence). The CDR3 covers 15 residues. V shed 4 bases and J shed 3 bases, with 19 bases lying between them. CDR3 amino acids: CAWTRPMERSYEQYF. The CDR3 bases are TGTGCCTGGACCCGCCCAATGGAGAGGAGCTACGAGCAGTACTTC.